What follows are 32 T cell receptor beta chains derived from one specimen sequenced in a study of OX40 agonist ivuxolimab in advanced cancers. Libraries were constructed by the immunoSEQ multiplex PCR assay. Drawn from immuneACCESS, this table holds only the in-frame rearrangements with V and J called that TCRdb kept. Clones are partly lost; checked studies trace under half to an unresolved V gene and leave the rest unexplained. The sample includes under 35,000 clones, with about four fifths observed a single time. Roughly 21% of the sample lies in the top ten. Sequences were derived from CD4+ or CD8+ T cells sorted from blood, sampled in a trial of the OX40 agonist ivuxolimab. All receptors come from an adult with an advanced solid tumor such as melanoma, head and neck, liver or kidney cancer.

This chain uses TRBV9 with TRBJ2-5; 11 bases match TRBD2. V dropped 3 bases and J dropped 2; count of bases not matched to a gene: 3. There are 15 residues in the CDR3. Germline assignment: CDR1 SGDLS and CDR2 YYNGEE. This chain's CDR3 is CASSGLAGTQETQYF. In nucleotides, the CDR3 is TGTGCCAGCAGCGGACTAGCGGGAACACAAGAGACCCAGTACTTC.

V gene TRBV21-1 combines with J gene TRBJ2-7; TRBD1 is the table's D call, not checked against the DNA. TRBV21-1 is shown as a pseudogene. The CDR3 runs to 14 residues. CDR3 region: CASSNRTGTYEQYF. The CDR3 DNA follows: TGTGCCAGCAGCAACCGGACAGGGACCTACGAGCAGTACTTC.

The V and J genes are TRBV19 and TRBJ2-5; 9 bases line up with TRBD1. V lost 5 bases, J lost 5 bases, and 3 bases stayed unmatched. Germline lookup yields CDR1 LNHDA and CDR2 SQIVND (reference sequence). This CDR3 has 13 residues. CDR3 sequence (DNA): TGTGCCAGTAGTCCGGGGACAGGGGAGACCCAGTACTTC. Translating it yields CASSPGTGETQYF. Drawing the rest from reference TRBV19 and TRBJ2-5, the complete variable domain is DGGITQSPKYLFRKEGQNVTLSCEQNLNHDAMYWYRQDPGQGLRLIYYSQIVNDFQKGDIAEGYSVSREKKESFPLTVTSAQKNPTAFYLCASSPGTGETQYFGPGTRLLVL.

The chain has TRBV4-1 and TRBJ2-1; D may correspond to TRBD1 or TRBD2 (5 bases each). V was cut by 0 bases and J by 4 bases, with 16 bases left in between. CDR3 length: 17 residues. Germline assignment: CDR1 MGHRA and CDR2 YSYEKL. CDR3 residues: CASSQDPGPNFYNEQFF. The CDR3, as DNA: TGCGCCAGCAGCCAAGATCCGGGACCGAATTTTTACAATGAGCAGTTCTTC.

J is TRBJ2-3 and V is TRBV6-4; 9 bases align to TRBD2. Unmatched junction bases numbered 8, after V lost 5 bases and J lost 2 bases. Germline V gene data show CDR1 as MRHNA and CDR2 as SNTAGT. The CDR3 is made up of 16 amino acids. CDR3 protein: CASSNAAGGNTDTQYF. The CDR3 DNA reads TGTGCCAGCAGTAACGCAGCGGGAGGCAACACAGATACGCAGTATTTT.

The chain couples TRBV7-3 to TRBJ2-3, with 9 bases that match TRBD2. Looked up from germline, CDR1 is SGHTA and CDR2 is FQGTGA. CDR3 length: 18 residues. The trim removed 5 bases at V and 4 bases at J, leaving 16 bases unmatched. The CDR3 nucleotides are TGTGCCAGCAGCAAAGCCGAAGCGGGGGGAGTGACAGCAGATACGCAGTATTTT. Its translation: CASSKAEAGGVTADTQYF.

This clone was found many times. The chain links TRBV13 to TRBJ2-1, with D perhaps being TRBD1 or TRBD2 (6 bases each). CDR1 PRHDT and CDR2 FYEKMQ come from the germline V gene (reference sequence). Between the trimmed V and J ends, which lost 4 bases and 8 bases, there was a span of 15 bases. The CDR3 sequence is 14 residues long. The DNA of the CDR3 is TGTGCCAGCAGCTCGCCGGGGGCAGCGGATGAGCAGTTCTTC. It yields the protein CASSSPGAADEQFF.

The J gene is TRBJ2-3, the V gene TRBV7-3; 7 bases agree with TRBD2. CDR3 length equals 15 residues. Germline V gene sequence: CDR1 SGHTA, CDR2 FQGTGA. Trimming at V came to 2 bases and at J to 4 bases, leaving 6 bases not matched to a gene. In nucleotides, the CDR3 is TGTGCCAGCAGCTTAGAGGCGGGAGAGGCAGATACGCAGTATTTT. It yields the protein CASSLEAGEADTQYF. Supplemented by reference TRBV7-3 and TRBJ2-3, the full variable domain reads GAGVSQTPSNKVTEKGKYVELRCDPISGHTALYWYRQSLGQGPEFLIYFQGTGAADDSGLPNDRFFAVRPEGSVSTLKIQRTERGDSAVYLCASSLEAGEADTQYFGPGTRLTVL.

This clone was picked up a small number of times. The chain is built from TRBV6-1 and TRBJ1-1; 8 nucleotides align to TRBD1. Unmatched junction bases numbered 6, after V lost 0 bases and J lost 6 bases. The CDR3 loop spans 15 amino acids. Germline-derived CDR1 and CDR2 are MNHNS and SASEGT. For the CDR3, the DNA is TGTGCCAGCAGTGAAGCCGGGACAGGTGGAGCTGAAGCTTTCTTT. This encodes CASSEAGTGGAEAFF.

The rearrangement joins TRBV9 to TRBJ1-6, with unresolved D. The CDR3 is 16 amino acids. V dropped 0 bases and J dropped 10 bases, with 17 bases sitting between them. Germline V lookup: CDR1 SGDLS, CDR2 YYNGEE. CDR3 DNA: TGTGCCAGCAGCGTAGGCCGAGGAGGGCCGGCATCACCCCTCCACTTT. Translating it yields CASSVGRGGPASPLHF.

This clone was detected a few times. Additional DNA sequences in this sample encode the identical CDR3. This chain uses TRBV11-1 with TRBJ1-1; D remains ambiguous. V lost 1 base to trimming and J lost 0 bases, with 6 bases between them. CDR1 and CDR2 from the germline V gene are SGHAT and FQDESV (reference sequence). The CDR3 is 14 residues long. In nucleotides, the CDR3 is TGTGCCAGCAGCTTAGGTCGCCTGAACACTGAAGCTTTCTTT. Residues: CASSLGRLNTEAFF.

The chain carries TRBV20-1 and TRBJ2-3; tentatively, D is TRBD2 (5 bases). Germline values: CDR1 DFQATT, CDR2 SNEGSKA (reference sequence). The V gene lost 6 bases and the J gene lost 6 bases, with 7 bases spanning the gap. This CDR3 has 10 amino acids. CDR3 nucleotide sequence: TGCAGTGCCGGGGTGGATACGCAGTATTTT. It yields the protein CSAGVDTQYF.

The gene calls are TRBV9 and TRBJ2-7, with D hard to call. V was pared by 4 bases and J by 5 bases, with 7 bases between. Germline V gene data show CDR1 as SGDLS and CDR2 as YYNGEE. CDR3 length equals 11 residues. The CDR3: CASSPGNEQYF. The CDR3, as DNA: TGTGCCAGCAGCCCTGGTAACGAGCAGTACTTC.

The CDR3 loop reads CASSSSGRGETQYF. CDR3 DNA: TGTGCCAGCAGCTCTAGCGGGAGGGGAGAGACCCAGTACTTC. The rearrangement links TRBV13 to TRBJ2-5; 12 bases match TRBD2. The CDR3 runs to 14 residues. V lost 4 bases and J lost 4; bases outside the gene matches: 1. The germline CDR1 and CDR2 sequences are PRHDT and FYEKMQ (reference sequence).

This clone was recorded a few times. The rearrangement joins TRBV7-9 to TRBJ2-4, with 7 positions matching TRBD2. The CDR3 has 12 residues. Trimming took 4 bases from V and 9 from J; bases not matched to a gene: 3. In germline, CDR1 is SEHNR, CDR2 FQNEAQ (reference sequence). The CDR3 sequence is CASSSGEGIQYF. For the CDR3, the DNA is TGTGCCAGCAGCTCCGGGGAGGGCATTCAGTACTTC. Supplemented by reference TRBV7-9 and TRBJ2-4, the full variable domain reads DTGVSQNPRHKITKRGQNVTFRCDPISEHNRLYWYRQTLGQGPEFLTYFQNEAQLEKSRLLSDRFSAERPKGSFSTLEIQRTEQGDSAMYLCASSSGEGIQYFGAGTRLSVL.

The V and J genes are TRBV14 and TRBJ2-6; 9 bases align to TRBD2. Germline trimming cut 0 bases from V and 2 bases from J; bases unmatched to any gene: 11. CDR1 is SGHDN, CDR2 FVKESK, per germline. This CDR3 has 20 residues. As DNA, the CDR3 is TGTGCCAGCAGCCAAGATCGGGTAGCGGGAGTCGGGCCTGGGGCCAACGTCCTGACTTTC. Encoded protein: CASSQDRVAGVGPGANVLTF.

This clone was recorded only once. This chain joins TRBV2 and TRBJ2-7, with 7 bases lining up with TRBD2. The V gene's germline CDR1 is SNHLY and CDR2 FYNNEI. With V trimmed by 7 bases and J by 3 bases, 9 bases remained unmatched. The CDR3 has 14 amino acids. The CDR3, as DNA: TGTGCCAGCACAGACGTGCGGGAGATCTACGAGCAGTACTTC. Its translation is CASTDVREIYEQYF.

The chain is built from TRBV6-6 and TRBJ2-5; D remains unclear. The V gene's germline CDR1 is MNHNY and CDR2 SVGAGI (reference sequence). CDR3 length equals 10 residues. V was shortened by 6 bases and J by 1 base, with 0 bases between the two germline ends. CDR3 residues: CASSQETQYF. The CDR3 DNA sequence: TGTGCCAGCAGCCAAGAGACCCAGTACTTC.

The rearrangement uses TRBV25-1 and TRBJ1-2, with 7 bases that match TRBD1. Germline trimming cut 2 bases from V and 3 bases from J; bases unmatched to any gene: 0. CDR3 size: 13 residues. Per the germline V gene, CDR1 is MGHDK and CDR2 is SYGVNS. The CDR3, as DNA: TGTGCCAGCAGTGAAGGACAGGACTATGGCTACACCTTC. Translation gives CASSEGQDYGYTF.

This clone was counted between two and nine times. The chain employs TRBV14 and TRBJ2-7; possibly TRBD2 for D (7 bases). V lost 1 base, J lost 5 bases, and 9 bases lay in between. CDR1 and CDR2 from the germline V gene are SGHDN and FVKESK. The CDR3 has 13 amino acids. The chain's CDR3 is CASSQGGGNEQYF. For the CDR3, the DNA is TGTGCCAGCAGCCAAGGCGGGGGCAACGAGCAGTACTTC.

CDR3 sequence reads: CASSVNRGSDTQYF. The CDR3, as DNA: TGTGCCAGCAGCGTAAACAGGGGGTCAGATACGCAGTATTTT. The chain combines TRBV9 with TRBJ2-3, with TRBD1 matching over 8 bases. Germline V lookup: CDR1 SGDLS, CDR2 YYNGEE. The CDR3 covers 14 residues. Germline trimming cut 1 base from V and 4 bases from J; bases unmatched to any gene: 2.

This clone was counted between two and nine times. The CDR3 nucleotides read TGTGCCTGGAGTGTGGGGCAGGGGGTTAACGAGCAGTACTTC. As protein: CAWSVGQGVNEQYF. The chain has TRBV30 and TRBJ2-7; 7 bases align to TRBD1. V dropped 0 bases and J dropped 5; count of bases not matched to a gene: 7. Germline CDR1 GTSNPN, CDR2 SVGIG (reference sequence). The CDR3 is 14 residues long.

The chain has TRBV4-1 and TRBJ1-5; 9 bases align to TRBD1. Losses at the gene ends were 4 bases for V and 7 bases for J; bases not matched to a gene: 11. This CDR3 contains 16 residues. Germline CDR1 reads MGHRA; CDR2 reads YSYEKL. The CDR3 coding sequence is TGCGCCAGCAGCCCCGAGACAGGACAGGGGTGGCAGCCCCAGCATTTT. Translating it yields CASSPETGQGWQPQHF.

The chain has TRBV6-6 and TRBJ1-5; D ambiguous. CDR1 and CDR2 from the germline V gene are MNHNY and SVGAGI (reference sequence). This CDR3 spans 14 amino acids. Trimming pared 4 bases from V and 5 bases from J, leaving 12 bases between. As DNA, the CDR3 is TGTGCCAGCAGTTTCGGACGTGGGGATCAGCCCCAGCATTTT. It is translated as CASSFGRGDQPQHF.

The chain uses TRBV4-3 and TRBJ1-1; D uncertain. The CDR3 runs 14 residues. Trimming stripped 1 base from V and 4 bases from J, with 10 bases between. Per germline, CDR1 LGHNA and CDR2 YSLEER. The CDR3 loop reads CASSQGWGTTEAFF. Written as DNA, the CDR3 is TGCGCCAGCAGCCAAGGGTGGGGAACCACTGAAGCTTTCTTT.

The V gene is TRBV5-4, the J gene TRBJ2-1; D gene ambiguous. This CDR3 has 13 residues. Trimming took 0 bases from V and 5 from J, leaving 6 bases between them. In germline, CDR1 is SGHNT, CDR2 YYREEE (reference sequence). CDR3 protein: CASSLDIDNEQFF. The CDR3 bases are TGTGCCAGCAGCTTGGATATCGACAATGAGCAGTTCTTC. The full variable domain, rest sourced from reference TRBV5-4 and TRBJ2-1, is ETGVTQSPTHLIKTRGQQVTLRCSSQSGHNTVSWYQQALGQGPQFIFQYYREEENGRGNFPPRFSGLQFPNYSSELNVNALELDDSALYLCASSLDIDNEQFFGPGTRLTVL.

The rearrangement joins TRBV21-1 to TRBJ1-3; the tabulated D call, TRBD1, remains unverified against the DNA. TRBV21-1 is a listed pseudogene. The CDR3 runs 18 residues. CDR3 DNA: TGTGCCAGCCCCGGGACTTTCCAGGGGGCGAAAAGTGGAAACACCATATATTTT. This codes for CASPGTFQGAKSGNTIYF.

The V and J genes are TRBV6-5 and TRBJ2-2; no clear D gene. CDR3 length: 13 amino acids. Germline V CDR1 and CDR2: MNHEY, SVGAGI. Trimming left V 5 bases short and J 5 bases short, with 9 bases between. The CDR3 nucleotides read TGTGCCAGCAGTGGCGGCGATACCGGGGAGCTGTTTTTT. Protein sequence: CASSGGDTGELFF.

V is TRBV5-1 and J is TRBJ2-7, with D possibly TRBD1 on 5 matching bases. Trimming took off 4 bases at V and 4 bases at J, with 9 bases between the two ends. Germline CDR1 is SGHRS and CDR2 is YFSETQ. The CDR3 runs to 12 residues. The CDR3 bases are TGCGCCAGCAGCCTCCGACAGTACGAGCAGTACTTC. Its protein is CASSLRQYEQYF.

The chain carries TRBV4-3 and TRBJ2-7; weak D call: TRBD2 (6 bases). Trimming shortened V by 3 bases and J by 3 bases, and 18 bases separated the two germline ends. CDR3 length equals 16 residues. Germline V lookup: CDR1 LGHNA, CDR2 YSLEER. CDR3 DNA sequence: TGCGCCAGCAGCCAGAAGGCCGGGGGTGAGGGCTACGAGCAGTACTTC. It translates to CASSQKAGGEGYEQYF.

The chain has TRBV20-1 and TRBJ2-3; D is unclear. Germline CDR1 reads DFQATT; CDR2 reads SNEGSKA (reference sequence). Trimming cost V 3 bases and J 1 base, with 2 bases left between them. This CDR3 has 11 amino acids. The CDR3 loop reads CSASGTDTQYF. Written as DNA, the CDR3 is TGCAGTGCTAGCGGCACAGATACGCAGTATTTT.

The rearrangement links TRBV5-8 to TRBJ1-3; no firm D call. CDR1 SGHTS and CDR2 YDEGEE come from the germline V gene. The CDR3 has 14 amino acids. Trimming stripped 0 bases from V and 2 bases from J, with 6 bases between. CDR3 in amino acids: CASSLGRPGNTIYF. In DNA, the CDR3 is TGTGCCAGCAGCTTGGGAAGACCTGGAAACACCATATATTTT.